Below, 18 T cell receptor beta chains from the same sample are listed, as sequenced in a study of T cell repertoires in cytomegalovirus infection (dated by TCRdb to between 2018 and 2021). The sample's treatment or condition label is to be understood as: in vitro stimulation with specific CMV peptide epitopes to enrich CMV-specific T cells. Sequencer: Illumina HiSeq 1500. The public reads were reprocessed in TCRdb via fastp at Q25 and MiXCR, keeping in-frame beta chains. Every distinct CDR3 protein forms one entry, paired with its most common genes and DNA. The sample data list roughly 280,000 distinct CDR3 sequences, and approximately 22% of these were observed just once. The ten largest clones take up roughly 20% of the sample. No antigens are known for them. The sample here was cultured PBMCs, taken from culture after CMV antigen stimulation. The source is a human donor in good health (CMV status not recorded). Some clones in this sample may be carry-over from other donors' samples.

The chain joins TRBV20-1 to TRBJ2-5; the match to TRBD1 covers 10 bases. CDR3 size: 15 residues. Trimming took 6 bases from V and 4 from J; bases not matched to a gene: 11. Germline V gives CDR1 DFQATT, CDR2 SNEGSKA (reference sequence). The CDR3 DNA is TGCAGTGCCCAATTAACCGGGACAGGGGCAGAGACCCAGTACTTC. Its translation: CSAQLTGTGAETQYF.

This clonotype was observed a few times. The V and J genes are TRBV19 and TRBJ2-7; no firm D call. The CDR3 sequence is 13 residues long. Looked up from germline, CDR1 is LNHDA and CDR2 is SQIVND (reference sequence). V gave up 4 bases and J gave up 2 bases, with 9 bases separating them. This CDR3 reads CASSKDPTYEQYF. The CDR3 nucleotides are TGTGCCAGTAGTAAGGACCCTACCTACGAGCAGTACTTC. Drawing the rest from reference TRBV19 and TRBJ2-7, the complete variable domain is DGGITQSPKYLFRKEGQNVTLSCEQNLNHDAMYWYRQDPGQGLRLIYYSQIVNDFQKGDIAEGYSVSREKKESFPLTVTSAQKNPTAFYLCASSKDPTYEQYFGPGTRLTVT.

The rearrangement links TRBV7-3 to TRBJ2-7; D gene uncertain. Germline V lookup: CDR1 SGHTA, CDR2 FQGTGA. The CDR3 contains 14 residues. In DNA form, the CDR3 reads TGTGCCAACAGCACCCTACGGAAGTGGCCCGAGCAGTACGTC. It translates to CANSTLRKWPEQYV.

This clonotype was found a few times. The chain combines TRBV7-9 with TRBJ2-7; 9 bases are shared with TRBD2. The CDR3 covers 17 residues. Germline V lookup: CDR1 SEHNR, CDR2 FQNEAQ (reference sequence). Trimming took 4 bases from V and 7 from J; bases not matched to a gene: 17. The CDR3 loop is CASSSQVGLAGSGEQYF. The CDR3 nucleotides read TGTGCCAGCAGCTCCCAGGTGGGCCTAGCGGGGTCTGGGGAGCAGTACTTC.

The CDR3 loop is CASSPSRGNSGNTIYF. DNA for the CDR3: TGTGCCAGCAGCCCCAGTCGGGGGAACTCTGGAAACACCATATATTTT. The chain employs TRBV9 and TRBJ1-3; the D gene is possibly TRBD1 (5 bases). There are 16 residues in the CDR3. Per the germline V gene, CDR1 is SGDLS and CDR2 is YYNGEE. V gave up 4 bases and J gave up 0 bases, with 14 bases separating them.

V is TRBV12-3 or TRBV12-4 and J is TRBJ1-1, with 8 bases lining up with TRBD1. This CDR3 has 16 amino acids. Trimming took 5 bases from V and 0 from J; bases not matched to a gene: 8. As DNA, the CDR3 is TGTGCCAGCAGTCCACGGACAGGGCTACTGAACACTGAAGCTTTCTTT. Translating it yields CASSPRTGLLNTEAFF.

This chain uses TRBV7-8 with TRBJ2-5, with D perhaps given as TRBD1 or TRBD2 (6 bases each). This CDR3 region has 15 residues. Trimming pared 5 bases from V and 4 bases from J, leaving 17 bases between. Germline V gives CDR1 SGHVS, CDR2 FQNEAQ. CDR3 in amino acids: CASSAMSGAGETQYF. The CDR3 coding sequence is TGTGCCAGCAGCGCAATGTCGGGGGCCGGAGAGACCCAGTACTTC.

V is TRBV14 and J is TRBJ1-2, with a possible D match to TRBD1 (6 bases). V was pared by 4 bases and J by 2 bases, with 14 bases between. CDR3 size: 15 residues. Germline V CDR1 and CDR2: SGHDN, FVKESK. The DNA for the CDR3 is TGTGCCAGCAGCCGGGACATCGTCGAAAACTATGGCTACACCTTC. It codes for CASSRDIVENYGYTF.

In this sample, this clonotype turned up a few times. J is TRBJ1-1 and V is TRBV7-9; D ambiguous. This CDR3 comprises 14 residues. With 1 base removed from V and 1 base from J, the gap between germline ends came to 7 bases. CDR1 and CDR2 from the germline V gene are SEHNR and FQNEAQ (reference sequence). This chain's CDR3 is CASSLVVGNTEAFF. In DNA, the CDR3 is TGTGCCAGCAGCTTAGTGGTAGGGAACACTGAAGCTTTCTTT.

This clonotype was counted only a few times. This chain joins TRBV5-1 and TRBJ2-1, with no clear D. V was pared by 5 bases and J by 4 bases, with 16 bases between. The length of the CDR3 is 15 residues. Per germline, CDR1 SGHRS and CDR2 YFSETQ. The CDR3 nucleotides read TGCGCCAGCAGGCTGAGTCCGACCGCGTACAATGAGCAGTTCTTC. Protein sequence: CASRLSPTAYNEQFF.

This clonotype has at least ten counts. V and J are TRBV7-2 and TRBJ1-2, with D unresolved. Germline V gene data show CDR1 as SGHTA and CDR2 as FQGNSA. V was shortened by 5 bases and J by 6 bases, with 16 bases between the two germline ends. This CDR3 region has 14 residues. CDR3 nucleotides: TGTGCCAGCAGCCTAGGCAGGAGCTCCGATGGCTACACCTTC. Protein sequence: CASSLGRSSDGYTF.

This clonotype appeared a few times. The chain is built from TRBV7-6 and TRBJ2-5; possible D gene TRBD1, 6 bases. This CDR3 region has 14 residues. Germline V gives CDR1 SGHVS, CDR2 FNYEAQ. Trimming removed 1 base from V and 4 bases from J, with 10 bases in between. The CDR3 protein is CASSLVQGLETQYF. CDR3 DNA: TGTGCCAGCAGCTTAGTGCAGGGGTTAGAGACCCAGTACTTC.

This clonotype was counted at least ten times. The chain links TRBV7-2 to TRBJ2-5; 10 nucleotides match TRBD1. V lost 5 bases to trimming and J lost 3 bases; unmatched junction nucleotides: 3. This CDR3 contains 14 residues. Germline V CDR1 and CDR2: SGHTA, FQGNSA. The CDR3 nucleotides read TGTGCCAGCAGCCCGGACAGGGGGAAAGAGACCCAGTACTTC. Its translation: CASSPDRGKETQYF.

The chain is built from TRBV25-1 and TRBJ2-1, with 12 bases identical to TRBD2. The junction had 6 bases not matched to a gene; V was cut back by 6 bases and J by 0 bases. CDR3 length: 17 residues. Per germline, CDR1 MGHDK and CDR2 SYGVNS. CDR3 loop: CASRATSGSVSYNEQFF. CDR3 in DNA: TGTGCCAGCAGGGCGACTAGCGGGAGCGTCTCCTACAATGAGCAGTTCTTC.

This clonotype appeared many times. The CDR3 region is CASSETGSYEQYF. Here the CDR3 DNA reads TGTGCCAGCAGTGAAACTGGGTCCTACGAGCAGTACTTC. V gene TRBV6-1 combines with J gene TRBJ2-7; no definite D call. Per the germline V gene, CDR1 is MNHNS and CDR2 is SASEGT. Trimming took 2 bases from V and 1 from J, leaving 6 bases between them. The CDR3 is 13 residues long.

At least ten counts were recorded for this clonotype. The chain uses TRBV12-3 or TRBV12-4 and TRBJ1-1; 7 bases line up with TRBD1. The CDR3 has 14 residues. V lost 5 bases and J lost 2; bases outside the gene matches: 5. CDR3 loop: CASSPTGFNTEAFF. CDR3 DNA: TGTGCCAGCAGTCCGACAGGGTTTAACACTGAAGCTTTCTTT.

The chain combines TRBV7-2 with TRBJ2-2; possible D gene TRBD2, 5 bases. The CDR3 contains 15 residues. V shed 0 bases and J shed 7 bases, with 12 bases lying between them. The germline CDR1 and CDR2 sequences are SGHTA and FQGNSA. CDR3 sequence: CASSLADWIGGELFF. The CDR3 DNA follows: TGTGCCAGCAGCTTAGCGGACTGGATCGGCGGGGAGCTGTTTTTT.

This chain joins TRBV18 and TRBJ2-1; 7 nucleotides agree with TRBD1. Per the germline V gene, CDR1 is KGHSH and CDR2 is LQKENI. The J segment lost 5 bases and the V segment lost 7 bases, leaving 5 bases of the junction unmatched. This CDR3 is 13 amino acids long. The DNA for the CDR3 is TGTGCCAGCTATTCCGGGACAGACAATGAGCAGTTCTTC. Protein: CASYSGTDNEQFF.